Listed here are 32 T cell receptor beta chains from one sample, sequenced in a study of blood T cell repertoires in COVID-19. The repertoire was sequenced with immunoSEQ multiplex PCR; TCRdb's copy has only in-frame clones and lacks some. The table lists 100,000 or so clones, roughly nine tenths of them singletons. The specimen was peripheral blood. The receptors originated from a man in his sixties with acute or convalescent COVID-19.

The V gene is TRBV7-9, the J gene TRBJ2-7, with TRBD1 identical over 11 bases. After removal of 4 bases from V and 3 bases from J, the junction contained 5 bases not matched to a gene. CDR1 is SEHNR, CDR2 FQNEAQ, per germline (reference sequence). The CDR3 totals 15 residues. The CDR3 reads CASSSGTGGIYEQYF. In nucleotides, the CDR3 is TGTGCCAGCAGCTCAGGGACAGGGGGGATCTACGAGCAGTACTTC.

This clone came up once. The chain combines TRBV6-6 with TRBJ1-2, with 7 bases lining up with TRBD1. Looked up from germline, CDR1 is MNHNY and CDR2 is SVGAGI (reference sequence). J lost 2 bases, V lost 6 bases, and 6 bases had no gene match. The CDR3 sequence is 14 residues long. The DNA of the CDR3 is TGTGCCAGCAGAGCAGGGGGTACGAACTATGGCTACACCTTC. As protein: CASRAGGTNYGYTF.

This chain uses TRBV5-1 with TRBJ1-2, with D perhaps matching TRBD1 (6 bases). V lost 0 bases to trimming and J lost 4 bases, with 7 bases between them. Germline V gene data show CDR1 as SGHRS and CDR2 as YFSETQ. The CDR3 totals 13 residues. The DNA of the CDR3 is TGCGCCAGCAGCTTGGAAGGGGGCTATGGCTACACCTTC. Encoded protein: CASSLEGGYGYTF.

This chain connects TRBV5-4 to TRBJ1-1, with TRBD1 identical over 9 bases. The CDR3 loop spans 15 amino acids. Unmatched junction bases numbered 4, after V lost 1 base and J lost 3 bases. Germline CDR1 SGHNT, CDR2 YYREEE (reference sequence). CDR3 in amino acids: CASSLPTGGYTEAFF. DNA for the CDR3: TGTGCCAGCAGCTTGCCGACAGGGGGTTACACTGAAGCTTTCTTT.

This clone has just a few counts. The chain employs TRBV20-1 and TRBJ1-1, with 7 bases lining up with TRBD1. Trimming at V came to 6 bases and at J to 11 bases, leaving 6 bases not matched to a gene. Germline CDR1 and CDR2: DFQATT and SNEGSKA (reference sequence). This CDR3 spans 10 amino acids. Written as DNA, the CDR3 is TGCAGTGCCATTGACAGGGTGGCTTTCTTT. Residues: CSAIDRVAFF.

The genes are TRBV28 and TRBJ2-7; 11 bases align to TRBD2. Germline lookup yields CDR1 MDHEN and CDR2 SYDVKM. The CDR3 consists of 14 residues. V gave up 6 bases and J gave up 5 bases; unmatched junction bases: 6. Here the CDR3 DNA reads TGTGCCAGCAGCAATAGCGGGAGGGCCCACGAGCAGTACTTC. It translates to CASSNSGRAHEQYF.

The J gene is TRBJ1-4, the V gene TRBV14; no definite D call. Germline assignment: CDR1 SGHDN and CDR2 FVKESK. The CDR3 is 13 amino acids. V lost 1 base, J lost 5 bases, and 5 bases lay in between. Written as DNA, the CDR3 is TGTGCCAGCAGCCAAGTTCGGAATGAAAAACTGTTTTTT. Residues: CASSQVRNEKLFF.

CDR3 coding DNA: TGTGCCATCAGTGACAGGGCCGACGGGGAGCAGTACGTC. Translating gives CAISDRADGEQYV. The V call is TRBV10-3, the J call TRBJ2-7, with D tentatively TRBD1 (5 bases). The CDR3 extends over 13 amino acids. Deletions cut 3 bases from V and 7 bases from J, with 13 bases between. Per germline, CDR1 ENHRY and CDR2 SYGVKD.

To note about this clone: An end of the junction differs from the germline gene, which may be a read error. The J gene is TRBJ1-4, the V gene TRBV4-1, with TRBD1 identical over 8 bases. This CDR3 spans 15 amino acids. The germline gives CDR1 MGHRA, CDR2 YSYEKL. The CDR3 bases are TGCGCCAGCAGCATGGACAGGGCAATTAATCAAAAACTGTTTTTT. Translated, it gives CASSMDRAINQKLFF.

V gene TRBV6-5 combines with J gene TRBJ2-7; D is possibly TRBD2 (5 bases). V was shortened by 8 bases and J by 3 bases, with 17 bases between the two germline ends. The CDR3 is 14 amino acids. The germline V gene has CDR1 MNHEY and CDR2 SVGAGI. The CDR3 region has the DNA TGTGCCAGCGCCCAGGCTAGCAACTTCTACGAGCAGTACGTC. It is translated as CASAQASNFYEQYV.

The rearrangement links TRBV18 to TRBJ1-4; possibly TRBD1 for D (6 bases). With 5 bases removed from V and 6 bases from J, the gap between germline ends came to 16 bases. Germline CDR1 reads KGHSH; CDR2 reads LQKENI. The CDR3 runs 15 residues. The CDR3 DNA sequence: TGTGCCAGCTCAGGGTCGGCAGGGGCAGATGAAAAACTGTTTTTT. This sequence encodes CASSGSAGADEKLFF.

The chain employs TRBV30 and TRBJ1-1; possible D gene TRBD1, 6 bases. The germline gives CDR1 GTSNPN, CDR2 SVGIG (reference sequence). Trimming took 0 bases from V and 5 from J, leaving 13 bases between them. The CDR3 loop spans 14 amino acids. This CDR3 reads CAWSVGGVMTEAFF. CDR3 nucleotide sequence: TGTGCCTGGAGTGTAGGGGGGGTGATGACTGAAGCTTTCTTT.

The chain couples TRBV5-4 to TRBJ2-5; D remains unclear. The V gene's germline CDR1 is SGHNT and CDR2 YYREEE (reference sequence). V was shortened by 0 bases and J by 0 bases, with 3 bases between the two germline ends. This CDR3 has 13 amino acids. CDR3 in DNA: TGTGCCAGCAGCTTGGTTAACCAAGAGACCCAGTACTTC. Translating it yields CASSLVNQETQYF.

This clone was detected only a few times. The rearrangement links TRBV12-5 to TRBJ1-2; D is undetermined. V dropped 0 bases and J dropped 4 bases, with 18 bases sitting between them. The CDR3 has 17 amino acids. CDR1 and CDR2 from the germline V gene are LGHNT and FRNRAP. The CDR3 DNA sequence: TGTGCTAGTGGTTTGGTAGTACCGGGTAAAGGAGGCTATGGCTACACCTTC. Encoded protein: CASGLVVPGKGGYGYTF.

This chain connects TRBV18 to TRBJ2-1, with 9 bases identical to TRBD1. The length of the CDR3 is 15 residues. Germline-derived CDR1 and CDR2 are KGHSH and LQKENI. Losses at the gene ends were 3 bases for V and 9 bases for J; bases not matched to a gene: 9. CDR3 nucleotide sequence: TGTGCCAGCTCACCGGGACAGGGAAGCTTAGGTGAGCAGTTCTTC. Protein: CASSPGQGSLGEQFF.

This chain uses TRBV30 with TRBJ1-5; tentative D call: TRBD1 (5 bases). The CDR3 extends over 13 amino acids. Germline CDR1 GTSNPN, CDR2 SVGIG (reference sequence). V shed 5 bases and J shed 4 bases, with 12 bases lying between them. The CDR3 is CAWAQKGNQPQHF. CDR3 in DNA: TGTGCCTGGGCCCAAAAGGGGAATCAGCCCCAGCATTTT.

The V gene is TRBV5-4, the J gene TRBJ1-4; D is unresolved. Trimming pared 2 bases from V and 3 bases from J, leaving 11 bases between. Germline V gene lookup returns CDR1 SGHNT and CDR2 YYREEE (reference sequence). The CDR3 runs to 15 residues. This CDR3 reads CASSFGRQPNEKLFF. The CDR3 coding sequence is TGTGCCAGCAGCTTCGGCAGGCAGCCTAATGAAAAACTGTTTTTT.

The rearrangement joins TRBV6-4 to TRBJ2-1; the match to TRBD2 covers 12 bases. The CDR3 covers 14 residues. J lost 7 bases, V lost 2 bases, and 0 bases had no gene match. Germline lookup yields CDR1 MRHNA and CDR2 SNTAGT. The CDR3 protein is CASSDGTSGNEQFF. The CDR3 DNA is TGTGCCAGCAGTGACGGGACTAGCGGGAATGAGCAGTTCTTC.

The genes are TRBV5-5 and TRBJ1-6; a possible D gene is TRBD1 (5 bases). From germline, CDR1 is SGHKS and CDR2 YYEKEE (reference sequence). The CDR3 is 15 residues long. Trimming pared 0 bases from V and 6 bases from J, leaving 10 bases between. The CDR3 loop reads CASSLGRQPNSPLHF. The CDR3 bases are TGTGCCAGCAGCTTGGGGAGACAGCCTAATTCACCCCTCCACTTT.

This rearrangement joins TRBV19 to TRBJ1-5, with D unresolved. There are 14 residues in the CDR3. Germline V gene lookup returns CDR1 LNHDA and CDR2 SQIVND (reference sequence). Trimming cost V 3 bases and J 3 bases, with 9 bases left between them. The CDR3 bases are TGTGCCAGTAGTATTCCCTCCTTCAATCAGCCCCAGCATTTT. This encodes CASSIPSFNQPQHF.

CDR3 DNA: TGTGCCACCGGGGAGAGCTCTGGGGCCAACGTCCTGACTTTC. It specifies CATGESSGANVLTF. The chain joins TRBV24-1 to TRBJ2-6, with a tentative D call TRBD2 (5 bases). V was cut by 9 bases and J by 0 bases, with 8 bases left in between. Germline lookup yields CDR1 KGHDR and CDR2 SFDVKD. The CDR3 has 14 residues.

The chain links TRBV20-1 to TRBJ1-2; no clear D. V lost 5 bases and J 4 bases, leaving 8 bases between the germline ends. Per germline, CDR1 DFQATT and CDR2 SNEGSKA (reference sequence). The CDR3 contains 11 residues. The CDR3 DNA is TGCAGTGCTCGACTGGGCTATGGCTACACCTTC. This codes for CSARLGYGYTF.

This clone was counted only a few times. This CDR3 reads CASSRTEEYGYTF. The CDR3 DNA reads TGTGCCAGCAGTCGGACAGAGGAGTATGGCTACACCTTC. The chain uses TRBV2 and TRBJ1-2; a weak D match, TRBD1 (6 bases). Trimming stripped 5 bases from V and 5 bases from J, with 12 bases between. This CDR3 is 13 amino acids long. From germline, CDR1 is SNHLY and CDR2 FYNNEI. Supplemented by reference TRBV2 and TRBJ1-2, the full variable domain reads EPEVTQTPSHQVTQMGQEVILRCVPISNHLYFYWYRQILGQKVEFLVSFYNNEISEKSEIFDDQFSVERPDGSNFTLKIRSTKLEDSAMYFCASSRTEEYGYTFGSGTRLTVV.

This clone occurred once. V gene TRBV3-1 (or the pseudogene TRBV3-2) combines with J gene TRBJ2-7; 13 bases map to TRBD2. CDR1 and CDR2 from the germline V gene are LGHDT and YNNKEL (reference sequence). CDR3 length: 17 residues. Trimming at V came to 0 bases and at J to 5 bases, leaving 7 bases not matched to a gene. This CDR3 is CASSQEPGLAGWDEQYF. CDR3 DNA sequence: TGTGCCAGCAGCCAAGAGCCGGGACTAGCGGGATGGGACGAGCAGTACTTC.

The CDR3 DNA reads as TGTGCCTGGAGTACTATACCGGGAAACACCATATATTTT. Its protein product is CAWSTIPGNTIYF. The chain is built from TRBV30 and TRBJ1-3; D gene unclear. Germline V gives CDR1 GTSNPN, CDR2 SVGIG (reference sequence). V lost 2 bases to trimming and J lost 4 bases, with 9 bases between them. The CDR3 runs 13 residues.

The CDR3 nucleotides read TGTGCCAGCAGTGGACTTTTTGAGCAGTTCTTC. Translated: CASSGLFEQFF. The chain couples TRBV28 to TRBJ2-1; D may be TRBD2 (5 bases). This CDR3 spans 11 amino acids. V was pared by 5 bases and J by 9 bases, with 8 bases between. Germline V gives CDR1 MDHEN, CDR2 SYDVKM.

The gene calls are TRBV7-9 and TRBJ2-1; 11 positions agree with TRBD2. The CDR3 spans 15 residues. With 3 bases clipped from V and 4 bases from J, the junction kept 2 bases outside the gene matches. Germline V CDR1 and CDR2: SEHNR, FQNEAQ (reference sequence). The CDR3 region is CASSFTSGSYNEQFF. CDR3 nucleotide sequence: TGTGCCAGCAGCTTTACTAGCGGGAGTTACAATGAGCAGTTCTTC.

The chain combines TRBV19 with TRBJ1-6; 8 bases agree with TRBD1. The germline CDR1 and CDR2 sequences are LNHDA and SQIVND (reference sequence). There are 15 residues in the CDR3. The V segment lost 5 bases and the J segment 5 bases; nucleotides outside the gene matches: 5. The CDR3 DNA follows: TGTGCCAGTAGTTCCGCGGGACAGGATAATTCACCCCTCCACTTT. This translates into CASSSAGQDNSPLHF.

The V gene is TRBV29-1, the J gene TRBJ2-1; TRBD1 is a possible D gene (6 bases). The V gene lost 4 bases and the J gene lost 4 bases, with 14 bases spanning the gap. The CDR3 is 14 amino acids. Germline V gene lookup returns CDR1 SQVTM and CDR2 ANQGSEA. This CDR3 is CSVVRQDFYNEQFF. The CDR3 DNA follows: TGCAGCGTTGTGCGACAGGACTTTTACAATGAGCAGTTCTTC.

The CDR3 is CASSPRRGTHEQYF. CDR3 bases: TGTGCCAGTAGTCCCAGGAGGGGCACCCACGAGCAGTACTTC. This chain uses TRBV19 with TRBJ2-7, with D maybe TRBD2 (6 bases). Trimming shortened V by 5 bases and J by 5 bases, and 16 bases separated the two germline ends. The CDR3 runs 14 residues. Germline loops: CDR1 LNHDA, CDR2 SQIVND (reference sequence).

The rearrangement uses TRBV19 and TRBJ2-1; 8 positions match TRBD2. V gave up 2 bases and J gave up 7 bases; unmatched junction bases: 4. Germline V CDR1 and CDR2: LNHDA, SQIVND (reference sequence). The length of the CDR3 is 14 residues. CDR3 sequence (DNA): TGTGCCAGTAGTATAAAACGGGAGGGGAATGAGCAGTTCTTC. Translating it yields CASSIKREGNEQFF.

The chain recombines TRBV11-2 with TRBJ2-1; a possible D gene is TRBD2 (6 bases). The CDR3 extends over 14 amino acids. Between the trimmed V and J ends, which lost 7 bases and 2 bases, there was a span of 12 bases. The V gene's germline CDR1 is SGHAT and CDR2 FQNNGV. CDR3 amino acids: CASTPGAAYNEQFF. The CDR3 region has the DNA TGTGCCAGCACCCCGGGAGCGGCCTACAATGAGCAGTTCTTC.